This TCR beta chain is drawn from a study of cytomegalovirus exposure and HLA in healthy donors. Across the study: Across 300 to 400 genotyped donors, roughly 85% landed in the Caucasian-associated ancestry cluster. Study-level results: Immune exposure was documented only through CMV serostatus. HLA alleles were associated with 17,000 or so TCR beta sequences in a later analysis at 0.05 false discovery rate.

Trimming stripped 3 bases from V and 0 bases from J, with 9 bases between. This CDR3 is built from 15 residues. In germline, CDR1 is MGHRA, CDR2 YSYEKL. Researchers ran the PCR with 60 Vbeta and 13 Jbeta primers. TCRdb's table, derived via immunoSEQ multiplex PCR, lists solely in-frame clones and lacks some. The table records around 130,000 clones, 70% to 80% of them present only once. Investigators did not record CMV serostatus for this donor. In the case of this clone: Its specificity is unknown.

Specimen: PBMCs. This sequence originates from a human donor in good health. This chain uses TRBV4-1 with TRBJ1-3; unclear D gene. The CDR3 DNA is TGCGCCAGCAGCCATCCAGACAACTCTGGAAACACCATATATTTT. Residues: CASSHPDNSGNTIYF.